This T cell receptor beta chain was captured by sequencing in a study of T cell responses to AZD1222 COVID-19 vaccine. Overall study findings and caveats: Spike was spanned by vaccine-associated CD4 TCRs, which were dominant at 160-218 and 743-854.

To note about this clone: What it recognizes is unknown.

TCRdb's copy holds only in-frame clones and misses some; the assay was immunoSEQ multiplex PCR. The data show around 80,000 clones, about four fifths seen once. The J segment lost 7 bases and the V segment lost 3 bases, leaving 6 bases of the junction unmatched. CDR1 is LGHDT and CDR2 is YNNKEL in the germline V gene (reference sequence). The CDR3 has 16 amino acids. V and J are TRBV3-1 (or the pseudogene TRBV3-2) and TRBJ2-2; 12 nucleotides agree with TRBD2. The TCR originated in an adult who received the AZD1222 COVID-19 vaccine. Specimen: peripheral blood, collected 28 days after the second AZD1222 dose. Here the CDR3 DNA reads TGTGCCAGCAGCCAGACTAGCGGGAGTAGAAACGGGGAGCTGTTTTTT. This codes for CASSQTSGSRNGELFF.